Listed here are 8 T cell receptor beta chains from one sample, sequenced in a study of T cell changes during pregnancy in multiple sclerosis. Data came from immunoSEQ multiplex PCR; TCRdb stores just in-frame clones and leaves some out. Of approximately 97,000 clones in the sample, 90% to 95% were seen once. The sequences come from peripheral blood, collected after pregnancy. These receptors originate from a female donor in good health, enrolled as a control in a pregnancy study.

The chain combines TRBV27 with TRBJ1-1, with D tentatively TRBD1 (5 bases). The CDR3 consists of 13 residues. V was clipped by 2 bases and J by 2 bases, with 6 bases between them. The germline V gene encodes CDR1 MNHEY and CDR2 SMNVEV (reference sequence). CDR3 loop: CASSLGTNTEAFF. CDR3 in DNA: TGTGCCAGCAGTTTAGGGACTAACACTGAAGCTTTCTTT.

The genes are TRBV11-2 and TRBJ2-5; TRBD1 aligns across 8 bases. CDR3 size: 16 residues. Germline CDR1 is SGHAT and CDR2 is FQNNGV. The V segment lost 1 base and the J segment 5 bases; nucleotides outside the gene matches: 9. The CDR3: CASSLGIGQGLETQYF. The CDR3 coding sequence is TGTGCCAGCAGCTTAGGGATAGGACAGGGTCTGGAGACCCAGTACTTC.

This clone came up a few times. The chain uses TRBV30 and TRBJ1-1, with 7 bases matching TRBD1. With V trimmed by 8 bases and J by 6 bases, 6 bases remained unmatched. Per germline, CDR1 GTSNPN and CDR2 SVGIG (reference sequence). The CDR3 covers 11 residues. CDR3 in DNA: TGTGCCAGATCAGGGGGTCCTGAAGCTTTCTTT. Its protein product is CARSGGPEAFF.

V gene TRBV28 combines with J gene TRBJ1-6, with D possibly TRBD1 on 6 matching bases. This CDR3 comprises 13 residues. Trimming cost V 6 bases and J 6 bases, with 9 bases left between them. Germline assignment: CDR1 MDHEN and CDR2 SYDVKM. CDR3 bases: TGTGCCAGCAGCGGACAGATTAATTCACCCCTCCACTTT. This codes for CASSGQINSPLHF.

The DNA of the CDR3 is TGTGCCAGCAGCTTAGTAGGGGGGGCTTACAATGAGCAGTTCTTC. It encodes CASSLVGGAYNEQFF. The chain uses TRBV7-9 and TRBJ2-1; tentatively, D is TRBD2 (7 bases). The CDR3 sequence is 15 residues long. V dropped 1 base and J dropped 4 bases, with 11 bases sitting between them. CDR1 and CDR2 (germline): SEHNR, FQNEAQ (reference sequence).

The V call is TRBV2, the J call TRBJ1-2, with D perhaps TRBD1 (5 bases). CDR3 length: 13 residues. The germline gives CDR1 SNHLY, CDR2 FYNNEI. Trimming removed 7 bases at V and 6 bases at J, with 15 bases between. The CDR3 here is CASNRKGMDGYTF. In DNA, the CDR3 is TGTGCCAGCAACAGGAAGGGAATGGATGGCTACACCTTC.

The chain couples TRBV5-1 to TRBJ2-1; 13 nucleotides agree with TRBD2. CDR1 and CDR2 from the germline V gene are SGHRS and YFSETQ. Trimming removed 5 bases from V and 7 bases from J; junction bases left unmatched: 6. This CDR3 is built from 15 residues. CDR3: CASSRGLAGRNEQFF. The CDR3 DNA is TGCGCCAGCAGTCGGGGACTAGCGGGGCGGAATGAGCAGTTCTTC.

This chain connects TRBV2 to TRBJ2-5, with 15 bases lining up with TRBD2. The V segment lost 4 bases and the J segment 4 bases; nucleotides outside the gene matches: 4. CDR3 length: 16 residues. CDR1 and CDR2 (germline): SNHLY, FYNNEI. CDR3 in amino acids: CASSGGLAGGLETQYF. For the CDR3, the DNA is TGTGCCAGCAGTGGCGGACTAGCGGGGGGGTTAGAGACCCAGTACTTC.